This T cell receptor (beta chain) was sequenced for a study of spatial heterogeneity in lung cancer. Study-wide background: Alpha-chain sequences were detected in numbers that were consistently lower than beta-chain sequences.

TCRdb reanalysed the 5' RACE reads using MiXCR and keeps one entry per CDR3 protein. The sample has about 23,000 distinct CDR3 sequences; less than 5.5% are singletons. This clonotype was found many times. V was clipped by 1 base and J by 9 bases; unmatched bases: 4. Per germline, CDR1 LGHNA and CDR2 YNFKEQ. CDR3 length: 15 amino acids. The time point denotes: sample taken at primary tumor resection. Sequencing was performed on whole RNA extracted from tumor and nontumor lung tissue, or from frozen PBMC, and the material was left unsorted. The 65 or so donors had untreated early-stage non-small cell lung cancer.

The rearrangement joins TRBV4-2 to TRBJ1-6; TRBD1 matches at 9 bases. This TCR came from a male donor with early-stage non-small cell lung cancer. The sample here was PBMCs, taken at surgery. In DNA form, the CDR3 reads TGTGCCAGCAGCCAAGTGGACAGGGGAACTTCACCCCTCCACTTT. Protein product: CASSQVDRGTSPLHF.